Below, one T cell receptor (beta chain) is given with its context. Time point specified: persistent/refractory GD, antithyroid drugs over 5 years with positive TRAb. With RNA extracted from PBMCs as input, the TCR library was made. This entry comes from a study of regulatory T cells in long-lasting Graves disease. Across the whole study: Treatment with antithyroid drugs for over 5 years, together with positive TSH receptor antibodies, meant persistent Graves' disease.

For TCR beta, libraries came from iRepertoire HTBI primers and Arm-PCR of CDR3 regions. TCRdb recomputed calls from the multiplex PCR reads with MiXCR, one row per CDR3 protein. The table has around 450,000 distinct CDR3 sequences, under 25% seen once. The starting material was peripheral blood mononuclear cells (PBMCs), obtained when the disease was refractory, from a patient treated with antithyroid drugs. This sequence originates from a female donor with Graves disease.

Here the CDR3 DNA reads TGTGCCAGCAGTCCCCGCCGGACTAGGGGAGCCTACGAGCAGTACTTC. This sequence encodes CASSPRRTRGAYEQYF. This chain uses TRBV12-3 or TRBV12-4 with TRBJ2-7; the match to TRBD2 covers 7 bases. This CDR3 has 16 residues. V shed 5 bases and J 2 bases; nucleotides not matched to a gene: 12.